This T cell receptor (beta chain) was retrieved from a study of CD8+CD57+ T cells in acquired aplastic anemia. Study information: On average, sorted CD4+ and CD8+ cells gave 3.2 ug of DNA.

Genomic DNA provided the template from which TCR beta VDJ and CDR3 profiles were obtained. In TCRdb, the reads were re-called with MiXCR into one record per CDR3 protein. The sample lists roughly 240,000 distinct CDR3 sequences; around half were seen once. A word on this clonotype: Its antigen is unidentified.

Overall study results and limits: The same twenty-nine CD8+ CDR3 sequences occurred in patients and in controls.

The CDR3 covers 14 residues. V lost 3 bases, J lost 3 bases, and 12 bases lay in between. Germline values: CDR1 SNHLY, CDR2 FYNNEI. Patients chosen for sequencing had shown CD8+CD57+ cell expansion by flow cytometry. The sequence was obtained from a human donor with aplastic anemia. The gene calls are TRBV2 and TRBJ2-7; maybe TRBD1 (6 bases). Material for sequencing was sorted CD4+, CD8+, or CD8+CD57+ T cells (not recorded which) from PBMCs. The CDR3: CASSERTELYEQYF. The CDR3 DNA is TGTGCCAGCAGTGAGAGGACAGAGCTCTACGAGCAGTACTTC.